The 27 T cell receptor beta chains in this list originate from one sample, sequenced in a study of cytomegalovirus exposure and HLA in healthy donors. Use of 60 Vbeta and 13 Jbeta primers characterized the PCR. TCRdb's table, derived via immunoSEQ multiplex PCR, lists solely in-frame clones and lacks some. The sample records about 200,000 clones, almost 70% being singletons. What was sequenced was PBMCs. These receptors came from a man in his forties or fifties in good health and CMV-seropositive.

This chain connects TRBV7-9 to TRBJ1-1; D is unclear. The V gene lost 2 bases and the J gene lost 7 bases, with 8 bases spanning the gap. The length of the CDR3 is 12 residues. Germline V gene sequence: CDR1 SEHNR, CDR2 FQNEAQ (reference sequence). This CDR3 reads CASSLNVGEAFF. CDR3 coding DNA: TGTGCCAGCAGCTTAAATGTCGGTGAAGCTTTCTTT. Using reference TRBV7-9 and TRBJ1-1 for the parts outside the CDR3, the full variable domain is DTGVSQNPRHKITKRGQNVTFRCDPISEHNRLYWYRQTLGQGPEFLTYFQNEAQLEKSRLLSDRFSAERPKGSFSTLEIQRTEQGDSAMYLCASSLNVGEAFFGQGTRLTVV.

The rearrangement uses TRBV28 and TRBJ2-7; a weak D match, TRBD1 (6 bases). This CDR3 spans 15 amino acids. From germline, CDR1 is MDHEN and CDR2 SYDVKM. Deletions cut 4 bases from V and 1 base from J, with 14 bases between. CDR3 sequence: CASSSLDSPSYEQYF. The CDR3 DNA sequence: TGTGCCAGCAGTTCCCTGGACAGTCCTTCCTACGAGCAGTACTTC.

The CDR3 sequence: CSPTGIYGYTF. CDR3 in DNA: TGCAGTCCTACAGGGATTTATGGCTACACCTTC. The J gene is TRBJ1-2, the V gene TRBV20-1; a possible D gene is TRBD1 (6 bases). Germline V gene sequence: CDR1 DFQATT, CDR2 SNEGSKA (reference sequence). Trimming took off 8 bases at V and 5 bases at J, with 12 bases between the two ends. This CDR3 is 11 amino acids long.

As for this clone: This CDR3 is also generated by other DNA sequences in the sample. The chain combines TRBV5-6 with TRBJ1-1; D gene ambiguous. There are 15 residues in the CDR3. Germline CDR1 and CDR2: SGHDT and YYEEEE. V lost 0 bases and J lost 0, with 9 bases in between. CDR3 in DNA: TGTGCCAGCAGCTTGGGTACGGTTATGAACACTGAAGCTTTCTTT. This gives the protein CASSLGTVMNTEAFF. Full variable domain (rest looked up from reference TRBV5-6 and TRBJ1-1): DAGVTQSPTHLIKTRGQQVTLRCSPKSGHDTVSWYQQALGQGPQFIFQYYEEEERQRGNFPDRFSGHQFPNYSSELNVNALLLGDSALYLCASSLGTVMNTEAFFGQGTRLTVV.

The chain is built from TRBV4-3 and TRBJ1-3; 7 positions match TRBD1. This CDR3 is built from 15 residues. Germline V gene sequence: CDR1 LGHNA, CDR2 YSLEER. V trimming: 4 bases; J trimming: 4 bases; junction bases outside the gene matches: 7. The CDR3, as DNA: TGCGCCAGCAGCCTCACAGGGGATGGAGGAAACACCATATATTTT. Residues: CASSLTGDGGNTIYF.

Only one count was recorded for this clone. The chain carries TRBV18 and TRBJ2-7; D might be TRBD1 (6 bases). CDR3 length: 13 amino acids. Trimming took off 5 bases at V and 3 bases at J, with 11 bases between the two ends. Germline V lookup: CDR1 KGHSH, CDR2 LQKENI. CDR3 in DNA: TGTGCCAGCTCATCGGGGACAAGCTACGAGCAGTACTTC. This encodes CASSSGTSYEQYF. Looking up the rest from reference TRBV18 and TRBJ2-7 gives the full variable domain: NAGVMQNPRHLVRRRGQEARLRCSPMKGHSHVYWYRQLPEEGLKFMVYLQKENIIDESGMPKERFSAEFPKEGPSILRIQQVVRGDSAAYFCASSSGTSYEQYFGPGTRLTVT.

The CDR3 loop reads CASSILVESYGYTF. The CDR3 bases are TGTGCCAGTAGTATCCTAGTGGAGAGCTATGGCTACACCTTC. This rearrangement joins TRBV19 to TRBJ1-2; D gene uncertain. This CDR3 region has 14 residues. V shed 3 bases and J shed 4 bases, with 12 bases lying between them. Germline V lookup: CDR1 LNHDA, CDR2 SQIVND (reference sequence).

The gene calls are TRBV2 and TRBJ2-5; D is possibly TRBD1 (5 bases). Trimming removed 6 bases at V and 5 bases at J, with 13 bases between. The CDR3 spans 13 residues. Germline V gene sequence: CDR1 SNHLY, CDR2 FYNNEI. CDR3 in DNA: TGTGCCAGCAGAGACAGTTGGGTGGAGACCCAGTACTTC. The encoded protein is CASRDSWVETQYF.

Concerning this clone itself: A junction boundary mismatches the germline segment, possibly from a read error. J is TRBJ2-7 and V is TRBV7-9; possible D gene TRBD1, 5 bases. Germline V gene data show CDR1 as SEHNR and CDR2 as FQNEAQ (reference sequence). CDR3 size: 12 residues. The CDR3 DNA sequence: TGTTCCAGCAGCTTAGAAGGGGATGAGCAGTACTTC. Translated, it gives CSSSLEGDEQYF.

The chain combines TRBV11-3 with TRBJ2-2; 9 nucleotides match TRBD1. The V and J ends lost 5 bases and 1 base, in that order; junction bases with no gene match: 11. The V gene's germline CDR1 is SGHNT and CDR2 YENEEA. The CDR3 spans 18 residues. DNA of the CDR3: TGTGCCAGCAGCCAGCGTCCGGGACAGGGATTGAACACCGGGGAGCTGTTTTTT. Translated, it gives CASSQRPGQGLNTGELFF. Filled out from reference TRBV11-3 and TRBJ2-2, the complete variable domain reads EAGVVQSPRYKIIEKKQPVAFWCNPISGHNTLYWYLQNLGQGPELLIRYENEEAVDDSQLPKDRFSAERLKGVDSTLKIQPAELGDSAVYLCASSQRPGQGLNTGELFFGEGSRLTVL.

DNA of the CDR3: TGCGCCAGAAATGGGGAGGGGGAACTGGCCCTCTCCTACGAGCAGTACTTC. It encodes CARNGEGELALSYEQYF. J is TRBJ2-7 and V is TRBV10-1; TRBD2 is a possible D gene (7 bases). The germline V gene encodes CDR1 WNHNN and CDR2 SYGVQD (reference sequence). V was cut by 9 bases and J by 0 bases, with 24 bases left in between. The CDR3 sequence is 17 residues long.

This chain joins TRBV5-4 and TRBJ2-1; 7 bases fit TRBD2. The V segment lost 3 bases and the J segment 0 bases; nucleotides outside the gene matches: 0. From germline, CDR1 is SGHNT and CDR2 YYREEE (reference sequence). This CDR3 contains 14 residues. In DNA form, the CDR3 reads TGTGCCAGCAGCTGGGGGGGCTCCTACAATGAGCAGTTCTTC. Its protein product is CASSWGGSYNEQFF.

The J gene is TRBJ1-1, the V gene TRBV4-2, with D tentatively TRBD1 (6 bases). The CDR3 loop spans 16 amino acids. The germline V gene encodes CDR1 LGHNA and CDR2 YNFKEQ. Trimming removed 3 bases at V and 3 bases at J, with 17 bases between. CDR3 residues: CASSQERGGQDTEAFF. The CDR3 coding sequence is TGTGCCAGCAGCCAGGAGAGGGGGGGGCAGGACACTGAAGCTTTCTTT.

The chain carries TRBV5-1 and TRBJ2-7; D is possibly TRBD2 (5 bases). V was cut by 1 base and J by 5 bases, with 10 bases left in between. Germline-derived CDR1 and CDR2 are SGHRS and YFSETQ. CDR3 length: 13 residues. The CDR3: CASSLSPGNEQYF. In DNA form, the CDR3 reads TGCGCCAGCAGCTTGTCCCCCGGGAACGAGCAGTACTTC.

In this sample, this clone turned up a few times. The rearrangement joins TRBV9 to TRBJ2-2, with 10 bases lining up with TRBD2. The germline V gene encodes CDR1 SGDLS and CDR2 YYNGEE. V shed 3 bases and J 4 bases; nucleotides not matched to a gene: 3. The CDR3 extends over 15 amino acids. CDR3 sequence (DNA): TGTGCCAGCAGCGCAGCGGGGGGGCTCACCGGGGAGCTGTTTTTT. Amino acids: CASSAAGGLTGELFF.

The V gene is TRBV29-1, the J gene TRBJ1-3; D possibly corresponds to TRBD1 (5 bases). This CDR3 is 13 amino acids long. The germline V gene encodes CDR1 SQVTM and CDR2 ANQGSEA. Trimming removed 7 bases at V and 4 bases at J, with 14 bases between. The CDR3 sequence: CSARQGTGNTIYF. The DNA of the CDR3 is TGCAGCGCTCGGCAGGGAACGGGAAACACCATATATTTT.

The genes are TRBV19 and TRBJ1-3; 8 bases fit TRBD1. The J call is uncertain, as TRBJ2-2 better fits the DNA end. The CDR3 contains 15 residues. In germline, CDR1 is LNHDA, CDR2 SQIVND (reference sequence). CDR3 DNA: TGTGCCAGTAGTGGCTCACAGGGGGTCACCGGGGAGCTGTTTTTT. Protein sequence: CASSGSQGVTGELFF.

The chain joins TRBV19 to TRBJ1-2; TRBD1 matches 10 bases. Unmatched junction bases numbered 9, after V lost 5 bases and J lost 0 bases. Germline CDR1 LNHDA, CDR2 SQIVND (reference sequence). The CDR3 has 17 amino acids. The chain's CDR3 is CASSVGQGEPTNYGYTF. The CDR3 DNA reads TGTGCCAGTAGTGTCGGACAGGGGGAACCGACTAACTATGGCTACACCTTC. The full variable domain, completed using reference TRBV19 and TRBJ1-2, is DGGITQSPKYLFRKEGQNVTLSCEQNLNHDAMYWYRQDPGQGLRLIYYSQIVNDFQKGDIAEGYSVSREKKESFPLTVTSAQKNPTAFYLCASSVGQGEPTNYGYTFGSGTRLTVV.

The chain employs TRBV18 and TRBJ2-1, with D maybe TRBD1 (5 bases). Germline CDR1 and CDR2: KGHSH and LQKENI. This CDR3 is built from 12 residues. Trimming pared 4 bases from V and 5 bases from J, leaving 6 bases between. In DNA, the CDR3 is TGTGCCAGCTCACAGGGGCACAATGAGCAGTTCTTC. The encoded protein is CASSQGHNEQFF.

The chain uses TRBV6-5 and TRBJ2-2; D is ambiguous. The germline V and J ends were trimmed by 2 bases and 5 bases, with 9 bases remaining between them. The CDR3 totals 14 residues. The germline gives CDR1 MNHEY, CDR2 SVGAGI. The CDR3: CASSYASSTGELFF. CDR3 coding DNA: TGTGCCAGCAGTTACGCCTCTAGTACCGGGGAGCTGTTTTTT.

This clone turned up a few times. The chain uses TRBV15 and TRBJ1-1, with a tentative D call TRBD1 (5 bases). There are 13 residues in the CDR3. Germline V lookup: CDR1 LNHNV, CDR2 YYDKDF (reference sequence). The ends were cut back, 1 base at V and 4 bases at J, with 7 bases in the middle. CDR3 in amino acids: CATSRAGGTEAFF. The CDR3, as DNA: TGTGCCACCAGCAGAGCCGGGGGCACTGAAGCTTTCTTT.

This sequence joins TRBV5-1 and TRBJ1-2; 7 bases map to TRBD1. Trimming took 4 bases from V and 5 from J; bases not matched to a gene: 5. The CDR3 runs to 13 residues. Germline V gene data show CDR1 as SGHRS and CDR2 as YFSETQ. This CDR3 reads CASSPGQEYGYTF. As DNA, the CDR3 is TGCGCCAGCAGCCCCGGACAGGAGTATGGCTACACCTTC.

A word on this clone: Sequence at one end of the junction differs from germline and may be a read error. V is TRBV7-9 and J is TRBJ2-3, with D perhaps TRBD2 (6 bases). CDR3 length: 17 residues. Germline V CDR1 and CDR2: SEHNR, FQNEAQ (reference sequence). This chain's CDR3 is CSSSPTTSFVHTDTQYF. The CDR3 DNA reads TGTTCCAGCAGCCCTACGACTAGTTTTGTGCACACAGATACGCAGTATTTT.

CDR3 coding DNA: TGTGCCAGCAGTTTAGGGGAGGGATCCTACGAGCAGTACTTC. Translation gives CASSLGEGSYEQYF. This chain connects TRBV27 to TRBJ2-7; 7 nucleotides line up with TRBD2. The J segment lost 1 base and the V segment lost 2 bases, leaving 2 bases of the junction unmatched. Germline loops: CDR1 MNHEY, CDR2 SMNVEV (reference sequence). The CDR3 contains 14 residues.

The J gene is TRBJ1-1, the V gene TRBV6-1; 9 bases are a match to TRBD1. Trimming took 4 bases from V and 5 from J; bases not matched to a gene: 8. CDR3 length: 15 residues. CDR1 and CDR2 from the germline V gene are MNHNS and SASEGT. The CDR3 nucleotides read TGTGCCAGCAGTGGGGTGACAGGGGGAGGAACTGAAGCTTTCTTT. Translated: CASSGVTGGGTEAFF.

The CDR3 DNA reads as TGTGCCAGCAGTTACACCCCATACAGGGGGCGGGAGACCCAGTACTTC. The encoded protein is CASSYTPYRGRETQYF. The chain carries TRBV6-5 and TRBJ2-5; 9 nucleotides line up with TRBD1. The ends lost 2 bases at V and 5 bases at J; junction bases unmatched: 9. The CDR3 spans 16 residues. Per germline, CDR1 MNHEY and CDR2 SVGAGI.

This chain uses TRBV28 with TRBJ2-5; TRBD1 matches at 7 bases. The CDR3 covers 15 residues. The trim removed 6 bases at V and 2 bases at J, leaving 9 bases unmatched. CDR1 and CDR2 from the germline V gene are MDHEN and SYDVKM. The CDR3 DNA is TGTGCCAGCAGCCTACGCGGACAGGTTCAAGAGACCCAGTACTTC. Its translation: CASSLRGQVQETQYF.